The sample holds one count of the clone carrying this T cell receptor (beta chain). The antigen is not known. Losses at the gene ends were 7 bases for V and 6 bases for J; bases not matched to a gene: 4. The length of the CDR3 is 13 residues. Germline assignment: CDR1 MNHNS and CDR2 SASEGT. Cells stained for CD3, CD4, CD8, CD45RA, CD27 and viability were sorted into four CD45RA/CD27 subsets. Two oligonucleotides, mixed equimolar, formed the beta constant-region primer covering TRBC1 and TRBC2. Four rounds of PCR amplified the ligated cDNA using nested alpha and beta constant-region primers plus SP2. TCRdb redid the calling of the UMI-ligation and nested PCR reads with MiXCR, one entry per CDR3 protein. The sample carries fewer than 40,000 distinct CDR3 sequences, 13% recorded once. The data were taken from a study of naive and memory T cell subsets. Broader study findings: In CD4 and CD8 cells, diversity dropped from naive through EMRA. Findings for naive and memory subsets could not be checked against ground truth.

This chain connects TRBV6-1 to TRBJ2-1; 9 nucleotides agree with TRBD2. The sequenced material came from effector memory CD4+ T cells from blood. The subset is: effector memory, CD45RA- CD27-. The sequence derives from a human donor in good health. This CDR3 reads CASIISGGNEQFF. CDR3 DNA sequence: TGTGCCAGCATTATTAGCGGGGGCAATGAGCAGTTCTTC.